The 26 T cell receptor beta chains in this list originate from one sample, sequenced in a study of cytomegalovirus exposure and HLA in healthy donors. The PCR employed 60 Vbeta primers together with 13 Jbeta primers. Produced via immunoSEQ multiplex PCR; TCRdb's table is partial and in-frame only. This table has about 120,000 clones, approximately 72% appearing once. The sample was PBMCs. The receptors stem from a man in his sixties in good health and CMV-seropositive.

This chain uses TRBV28 with TRBJ1-6; D might be TRBD1 (5 bases). Trimming shortened V by 5 bases and J by 3 bases, and 14 bases separated the two germline ends. Per germline, CDR1 MDHEN and CDR2 SYDVKM. This CDR3 comprises 16 residues. CDR3 DNA sequence: TGTGCCAGCAGTGCTCAGGGAATAGACTATAATTCACCCCTCCACTTT. This gives the protein CASSAQGIDYNSPLHF.

In its sample, this clone was seen a few times. For the CDR3, the DNA is TGCGCCAGCAGCCAAGATTACTCCGGGGAGCTGTTTTTT. Amino acid sequence: CASSQDYSGELFF. The genes are TRBV4-1 and TRBJ2-2; D not certain. Between the trimmed V and J ends, which lost 0 bases and 6 bases, there was a span of 5 bases. The CDR3 sequence is 13 residues long. The germline gives CDR1 MGHRA, CDR2 YSYEKL.

Concerning this clone: Other DNA sequences in this specimen translate into the identical CDR3. The J gene is TRBJ1-3, the V gene TRBV5-6, with 11 bases fitting TRBD1. The CDR3 loop spans 15 amino acids. Germline lookup yields CDR1 SGHDT and CDR2 YYEEEE. The V gene end was trimmed by 4 bases and the J gene end by 5 bases; junction bases not matched to a gene: 5. This chain's CDR3 is CASSPGTGGRNTIYF. The CDR3 DNA follows: TGTGCCAGCAGCCCTGGGACAGGGGGAAGAAACACCATATATTTT.

V usage is TRBV19 and J usage is TRBJ1-5, with 10 bases fitting TRBD1. This CDR3 is 15 amino acids long. Germline CDR1 and CDR2: LNHDA and SQIVND (reference sequence). V trimming: 5 bases; J trimming: 6 bases; junction bases outside the gene matches: 7. In DNA, the CDR3 is TGTGCCAGTAGTGTCGGACAGGGGGGGAGTCAGCCCCAGCATTTT. Translation: CASSVGQGGSQPQHF.

This chain connects TRBV28 to TRBJ2-7, with 11 bases lining up with TRBD1. This CDR3 is built from 15 residues. The germline gives CDR1 MDHEN, CDR2 SYDVKM. Germline trimming cut 5 bases from V and 4 bases from J; bases unmatched to any gene: 7. In DNA form, the CDR3 reads TGTGCCAGCAGTCGGACAGGGGGCACCGCGTACGAGCAGTACTTC. Residues: CASSRTGGTAYEQYF.

The rearrangement links TRBV11-2 to TRBJ2-7; 7 bases align to TRBD1. The CDR3 is made up of 14 amino acids. Germline V CDR1 and CDR2: SGHAT, FQNNGV. V lost 2 bases, J lost 6 bases, and 7 bases stayed unmatched. CDR3: CASSLRQGYAEQYF. For the CDR3, the DNA is TGTGCCAGCAGCTTACGACAGGGCTATGCCGAGCAGTACTTC.

The chain combines TRBV6-5 with TRBJ2-6; a weak D match, TRBD1 (6 bases). Germline CDR1 reads MNHEY; CDR2 reads SVGAGI. The CDR3 is 14 residues long. V gave up 7 bases and J gave up 4 bases, with 11 bases separating them. Here the CDR3 DNA reads TGTGCCAGCAACGGACAGTCCGGGGCCAACGTCCTGACTTTC. Residues: CASNGQSGANVLTF.

The chain recombines TRBV18 with TRBJ1-1, with 7 positions matching TRBD1. The CDR3 spans 14 residues. V dropped 2 bases and J dropped 5; count of bases not matched to a gene: 5. From germline, CDR1 is KGHSH and CDR2 LQKENI. The CDR3: CASSPSEQGTEAFF. Here the CDR3 DNA reads TGTGCCAGCTCACCATCGGAACAGGGGACTGAAGCTTTCTTT.

Here the CDR3 reads CASSQFSPLHF. In DNA, the CDR3 is TGTGCCAGCAGCCAATTTTCACCCCTCCACTTT. The chain carries TRBV11-2 and TRBJ1-6; D is undetermined. V lost 5 bases and J lost 9, with 5 bases in between. This CDR3 contains 11 residues. Per the germline V gene, CDR1 is SGHAT and CDR2 is FQNNGV.

This chain links TRBV28 with TRBJ2-1; D possibly corresponds to TRBD2 (6 bases). This CDR3 is 13 amino acids long. CDR1 and CDR2 from the germline V gene are MDHEN and SYDVKM. Trimming removed 9 bases at V and 0 bases at J, with 9 bases between. Written as DNA, the CDR3 is TGTGCCAGTGGGGGAGGCTCCTACAATGAGCAGTTCTTC. This codes for CASGGGSYNEQFF.

This clone has just one count. V gene TRBV4-2 combines with J gene TRBJ2-4, with TRBD1 identical over 7 bases. This CDR3 region has 13 residues. Germline CDR1 is LGHNA and CDR2 is YNFKEQ. The V segment lost 3 bases and the J segment 9 bases; nucleotides outside the gene matches: 5. The CDR3 sequence: CASSQTGWAIQYF. The CDR3 nucleotides read TGTGCCAGCAGCCAGACAGGGTGGGCCATTCAGTACTTC.

The chain has TRBV7-2 and TRBJ2-3; tentatively, D is TRBD2 (5 bases). Germline V gene data show CDR1 as SGHTA and CDR2 as FQGNSA. CDR3 size: 16 residues. V lost 3 bases to trimming and J lost 3 bases, with 16 bases between them. The CDR3 spells CASSFWTLEGTDTQYF. The CDR3 DNA is TGTGCCAGCAGCTTTTGGACCCTTGAGGGAACAGATACGCAGTATTTT. Full variable domain (outside the CDR3, taken from reference TRBV7-2 and TRBJ2-3): GAGVSQSPSNKVTEKGKDVELRCDPISGHTALYWYRQSLGQGLEFLIYFQGNSAPDKSGLPSDRFSAERTGGSVSTLTIQRTQQEDSAVYLCASSFWTLEGTDTQYFGPGTRLTVL.

J is TRBJ2-5 and V is TRBV19, with 7 positions matching TRBD1. Germline-derived CDR1 and CDR2 are LNHDA and SQIVND (reference sequence). The CDR3 covers 16 residues. V was clipped by 3 bases and J by 3 bases; unmatched bases: 10. The DNA of the CDR3 is TGTGCCAGTAGTATGGCTCCGGGACAGCCAGAAGAGACCCAGTACTTC. Its translation is CASSMAPGQPEETQYF.

This clone was picked up one time. The chain uses TRBV7-8 and TRBJ2-1; D may be TRBD1 (6 bases). CDR1 is SGHVS and CDR2 is FQNEAQ in the germline V gene. Trimming stripped 3 bases from V and 5 bases from J, with 11 bases between. CDR3 size: 14 residues. The CDR3 region is CASSFQGLNNEQFF. DNA of the CDR3: TGTGCCAGCAGCTTCCAGGGGCTCAACAATGAGCAGTTCTTC. The whole variable domain, remainder taken from reference TRBV7-8 and TRBJ2-1, is GAGVSQSPRYKVAKRGQDVALRCDPISGHVSLFWYQQALGQGPEFLTYFQNEAQLDKSGLPSDRFFAERPEGSVSTLKIQRTQQEDSAVYLCASSFQGLNNEQFFGPGTRLTVL.

This clone showed up just once. This chain connects TRBV2 to TRBJ1-1; 7 bases are a match to TRBD1. The V segment lost 2 bases and the J segment 6 bases; nucleotides outside the gene matches: 12. The CDR3 is 16 amino acids. Germline V gives CDR1 SNHLY, CDR2 FYNNEI. The CDR3 sequence is CASSETGVIIGAEAFF. CDR3 DNA sequence: TGTGCCAGCAGTGAAACAGGGGTGATCATAGGCGCTGAAGCTTTCTTT. Full variable domain (rest looked up from reference TRBV2 and TRBJ1-1): EPEVTQTPSHQVTQMGQEVILRCVPISNHLYFYWYRQILGQKVEFLVSFYNNEISEKSEIFDDQFSVERPDGSNFTLKIRSTKLEDSAMYFCASSETGVIIGAEAFFGQGTRLTVV.

The chain is built from TRBV18 and TRBJ1-2; D gene unclear. Trimming removed 2 bases at V and 4 bases at J, with 11 bases between. CDR1 and CDR2 (germline): KGHSH, LQKENI. The CDR3 consists of 14 residues. DNA for the CDR3: TGTGCCAGCTCACCAACAGCAAGCATCTATGGCTACACCTTC. Translation gives CASSPTASIYGYTF.

J is TRBJ2-6 and V is TRBV30; maybe TRBD1 (6 bases). The V gene's germline CDR1 is GTSNPN and CDR2 SVGIG (reference sequence). CDR3 length: 13 residues. The germline V and J ends were trimmed by 8 bases and 4 bases, with 12 bases remaining between them. The CDR3 nucleotides read TGTGCCCTAGACAGGTCCGGGGCCAACGTCCTGACTTTC. Its translation: CALDRSGANVLTF.

This sequence joins TRBV11-2 and TRBJ1-2; tentative D call: TRBD1 (6 bases). The V end lost 4 bases, the J end lost 8 bases, and 11 bases lay between the germline ends. CDR3 length: 12 residues. Germline CDR1 is SGHAT and CDR2 is FQNNGV. The CDR3 spells CASSYTGSGYTF. In DNA, the CDR3 is TGTGCCAGCAGCTACACAGGGTCCGGCTACACCTTC.

The chain joins TRBV6-5 to TRBJ1-3; the D is unclear. CDR3 size: 15 residues. From germline, CDR1 is MNHEY and CDR2 SVGAGI. V was cut by 5 bases and J by 4 bases, with 15 bases left in between. The CDR3 bases are TGTGCCAGCAGTCGCCCGGGATCCCCAGGAAACACCATATATTTT. Its translation is CASSRPGSPGNTIYF.

V gene TRBV6-5 combines with J gene TRBJ1-1, with D maybe TRBD1 (6 bases). Germline V lookup: CDR1 MNHEY, CDR2 SVGAGI. CDR3 length: 15 residues. V lost 7 bases to trimming and J lost 6 bases, with 21 bases between them. The CDR3 protein is CASTAPDRRGAEAFF. Written as DNA, the CDR3 is TGTGCCAGCACTGCTCCCGACCGCAGGGGTGCTGAAGCTTTCTTT.

V is TRBV27 and J is TRBJ2-2, with a weak D call TRBD1 (6 bases). There are 17 residues in the CDR3. Germline V lookup: CDR1 MNHEY, CDR2 SMNVEV (reference sequence). V was trimmed by 2 bases and J by 0 bases, leaving 13 bases between them. The CDR3 DNA sequence: TGTGCCAGCAGTTTACCGACAGGAGACGCGAACACCGGGGAGCTGTTTTTT. Its protein is CASSLPTGDANTGELFF.

The V and J genes are TRBV5-1 and TRBJ2-2; TRBD2 matches at 13 bases. CDR3 length equals 19 residues. Germline lookup yields CDR1 SGHRS and CDR2 YFSETQ. Trimming removed 3 bases from V and 0 bases from J; junction bases left unmatched: 8. CDR3 amino acids: CASSSPGLAGLANTGELFF. CDR3 bases: TGCGCCAGCAGCTCACCGGGACTAGCGGGGCTCGCGAACACCGGGGAGCTGTTTTTT.

This chain connects TRBV6-1 to TRBJ1-2, with TRBD1 matching 7 bases. The V gene end was trimmed by 6 bases and the J gene end by 2 bases; junction bases not matched to a gene: 3. This CDR3 is 13 amino acids long. In germline, CDR1 is MNHNS, CDR2 SASEGT. CDR3 sequence reads: CASRTGPNYGYTF. The CDR3 DNA sequence: TGTGCCAGCAGGACAGGGCCGAACTATGGCTACACCTTC.

The chain employs TRBV21-1 and TRBJ1-5. TRBV21-1 is reported as a pseudogene. The CDR3 totals 16 residues. As DNA, the CDR3 is TGTGCCAGCAGCCCCGGCCGGGGGGGCGCGGGGCAGCCCCAGCATTTT. Translated, it gives CASSPGRGGAGQPQHF.

The chain uses TRBV5-1 and TRBJ2-7; 9 positions match TRBD1. There are 14 residues in the CDR3. Germline lookup yields CDR1 SGHRS and CDR2 YFSETQ. Unmatched junction bases numbered 9, after V lost 4 bases and J lost 7 bases. CDR3 region: CASSVDGTGREQYF. CDR3 in DNA: TGCGCCAGCAGCGTAGACGGGACAGGGCGGGAGCAGTACTTC.

Turning to this clone: A junction end diverges from the germline sequence, so it may reflect a read error. The chain has TRBV7-7 and TRBJ2-2; D perhaps matches TRBD1 (6 bases). CDR3 length equals 13 residues. CDR1 and CDR2 from the germline V gene are SSHAT and FNYEAQ (reference sequence). The DNA for the CDR3 is TGTGCTAGCAGCCGCGGACAGTCCGGGGAGCTGTTTTTT. Translating gives CASSRGQSGELFF.